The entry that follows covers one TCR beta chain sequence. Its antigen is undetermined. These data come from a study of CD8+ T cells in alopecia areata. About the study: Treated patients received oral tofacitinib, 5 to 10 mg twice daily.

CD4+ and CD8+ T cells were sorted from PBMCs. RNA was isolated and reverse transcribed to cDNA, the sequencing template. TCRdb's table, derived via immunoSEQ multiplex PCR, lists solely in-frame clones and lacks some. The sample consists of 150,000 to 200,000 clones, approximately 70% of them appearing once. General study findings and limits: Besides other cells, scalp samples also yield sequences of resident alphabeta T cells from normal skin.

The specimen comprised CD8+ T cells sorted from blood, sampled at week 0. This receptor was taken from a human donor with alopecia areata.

The CDR3 sequence is CASSPGTGREQYF. DNA of the CDR3: TGTGCCAGCAGCCCGGGGACAGGGAGGGAGCAGTACTTC. The chain links TRBV13 to TRBJ2-7, with 9 bases fitting TRBD1. The CDR3 runs 13 residues. V was pared by 5 bases and J by 7 bases, with 6 bases of the junction left unmatched. CDR1 and CDR2 from the germline V gene are PRHDT and FYEKMQ (reference sequence).